The 2 T cell receptor beta chains reported below all come from one sample, sequenced in a study of shared clonotypes between healthy human individuals. Here immunoSEQ multiplex PCR was the method, and the copy in TCRdb shows in-frame clones only, minus some. The sample lists roughly 520,000 clones; 95% to 96% were seen once. The sequenced material came from naive CD4+ T cells sorted from blood. Described subset: CD45RA+ positively selected. The receptors were sampled from a woman between 25 and 40 years old in good health.

V is TRBV21-1 and J is TRBJ2-7; whether TRBD1, the table's D call, matches the DNA was not checked. TRBV21-1 is an annotated pseudogene. This CDR3 has 14 amino acids. The CDR3 spells CASRPETELYEQYF. CDR3 DNA sequence: TGTGCCAGCAGACCCGAGACAGAGCTCTACGAGCAGTACTTC.

The chain links TRBV6-5 to TRBJ2-7; D call uncertain. CDR3 length: 13 residues. Germline V CDR1 and CDR2: MNHEY, SVGAGI. Trimming left V 4 bases short and J 5 bases short, with 12 bases between. The CDR3 spells CASSWRRANEQYF. CDR3 sequence (DNA): TGTGCCAGCAGTTGGAGAAGGGCCAACGAGCAGTACTTC.